The entry that follows covers one T cell receptor (beta chain) sequence. Its antigen is still unknown. This entry is derived from a study of T cell responses to AZD1222 COVID-19 vaccine. Study observations and caveats: Vaccine-associated CD4 TCRs spanned spike, dominant at 160-218 and 743-854.

TCRdb's copy holds only in-frame clones and misses some; the assay was immunoSEQ multiplex PCR. Altogether around 180,000 clones are present, just under 90% being singletons, with the ten largest covering around 5.8%. Germline lookup yields CDR1 SGHTA and CDR2 FQGNSA. Trimming removed 1 base from V and 7 bases from J; junction bases left unmatched: 4. This CDR3 has 13 residues. Specimen: peripheral blood, collected on day 0 of AZD1222 vaccination. The genes are TRBV7-2 and TRBJ2-7; 7 bases map to TRBD2. The origin of this receptor is an adult in good health. The CDR3 region has the DNA TGTGCCAGCAGCTTAGGACTAGCTGGGGAGCAGTACTTC. This codes for CASSLGLAGEQYF.